What follows are 30 T cell receptor beta chains derived from one specimen sequenced in a study of neoadjuvant anti-PD-1 for oral cavity cancer. Time point here: after neoadjuvant nivolumab, at surgical resection. Method: immunoSEQ multiplex PCR; TCRdb's copy keeps in-frame clones and lacks some. The data hold tens of thousands of clones, with 27% observed a single time. The material sequenced was tumor tissue, taken after nivolumab (anti-PD-1) treatment. Source of these receptors: a person between 35 and 79 years old with oral cavity squamous cell carcinoma.

This chain links TRBV27 with TRBJ1-5; 10 bases are a match to TRBD1. There are 15 residues in the CDR3. V shed 6 bases and J 4 bases; nucleotides not matched to a gene: 6. Per germline, CDR1 MNHEY and CDR2 SMNVEV (reference sequence). For the CDR3, the DNA is TGTGCCAGCAGCAGACAGGGGGCGAGGAATCAGCCCCAGCATTTT. Its protein product is CASSRQGARNQPQHF.

V gene TRBV5-4 combines with J gene TRBJ2-1, with 7 bases matching TRBD1. V shed 2 bases, J shed 2 bases, and the junction held 4 bases outside the gene matches. Germline V gene sequence: CDR1 SGHNT, CDR2 YYREEE (reference sequence). This CDR3 spans 15 amino acids. The chain's CDR3 is CASSLEDRTYNEQFF. The DNA for the CDR3 is TGTGCCAGCAGCTTAGAGGACAGGACCTACAATGAGCAGTTCTTC.

The table lists this clone with many counts. The CDR3 DNA follows: TGTGCCAGCAGTGAAGCTAGGGCGAACACTGAAGCTTTCTTT. Amino acids: CASSEARANTEAFF. V is TRBV2 and J is TRBJ1-1; D ambiguous. The V gene's germline CDR1 is SNHLY and CDR2 FYNNEI. Between the trimmed V and J ends, which lost 0 bases and 1 base, there was a span of 6 bases. This CDR3 is 14 amino acids long.

CDR3 sequence reads: CASSLDAGSDGYTF. The CDR3 nucleotides are TGTGCCAGCAGCTTAGACGCGGGAAGCGATGGCTACACCTTC. The chain combines TRBV11-2 with TRBJ1-2; no reliable D call. V gave up 0 bases and J gave up 6 bases, with 11 bases separating them. Germline V gives CDR1 SGHAT, CDR2 FQNNGV. This CDR3 contains 14 residues.

The chain uses TRBV4-2 and TRBJ2-1; TRBD1 matches at 7 bases. J lost 1 base, V lost 5 bases, and 5 bases had no gene match. The CDR3 covers 15 residues. Per germline, CDR1 LGHNA and CDR2 YNFKEQ. Here the CDR3 reads CASSSRTGSYNEQFF. In DNA form, the CDR3 reads TGTGCCAGCAGCTCCCGGACAGGATCCTACAATGAGCAGTTCTTC.

There are a few counts of this clone. The V gene is TRBV5-4, the J gene TRBJ2-2, with D possibly being TRBD1 (7 bases). The CDR3 extends over 16 amino acids. Germline CDR1 and CDR2: SGHNT and YYREEE (reference sequence). With 0 bases removed from V and 6 bases from J, the gap between germline ends came to 15 bases. The CDR3 region is CASSLASRGAAGELFF. The CDR3 bases are TGTGCCAGCAGCTTGGCCAGCAGGGGGGCGGCCGGGGAGCTGTTTTTT.

This clone has just one count. The genes are TRBV5-1 and TRBJ2-7; D is perhaps TRBD1 or TRBD2 (6 bases each). The CDR3 runs 15 residues. Per germline, CDR1 SGHRS and CDR2 YFSETQ. V lost 0 bases and J lost 1, with 11 bases in between. CDR3 region: CASSLDTGRSYEQYF. CDR3 bases: TGCGCCAGCAGCTTGGATACAGGGAGGTCCTACGAGCAGTACTTC. The entire variable domain, with the rest obtained from reference TRBV5-1 and TRBJ2-7, is as follows: KAGVTQTPRYLIKTRGQQVTLSCSPISGHRSVSWYQQTPGQGLQFLFEYFSETQRNKGNFPGRFSGRQFSNSRSEMNVSTLELGDSALYLCASSLDTGRSYEQYFGPGTRLTVT.

The table lists this clone with a few counts. The rearrangement joins TRBV5-4 to TRBJ1-6, with D possibly being TRBD1 (5 bases). Germline V gene data show CDR1 as SGHNT and CDR2 as YYREEE (reference sequence). CDR3 length: 12 amino acids. Trimming cost V 4 bases and J 8 bases, with 7 bases left between them. This CDR3 reads CASSGGDSPLHF. The CDR3 bases are TGTGCCAGCAGCGGGGGAGATTCACCCCTCCACTTT.

This clone was seen a handful of times. One junction end does not reproduce the germline sequence, and a read error may be involved. The chain employs TRBV7-7 and TRBJ2-1; 11 bases agree with TRBD2. The CDR3 runs 14 residues. Germline values: CDR1 SSHAT, CDR2 FNYEAQ (reference sequence). CDR3 sequence (DNA): TGTGCTAGCAGCCCGACTAGCGGGGTTAATGAGCAGTTCTTC. It encodes CASSPTSGVNEQFF.

This chain connects TRBV30 to TRBJ2-4; the D gene is possibly TRBD2 (5 bases). Deletions cut 2 bases from V and 8 bases from J, with 10 bases between. The CDR3 loop spans 12 amino acids. Per germline, CDR1 GTSNPN and CDR2 SVGIG (reference sequence). CDR3 DNA sequence: TGTGCCTGGAGTTCGGACTCCGACATTCAGTACTTC. Protein sequence: CAWSSDSDIQYF.

This chain links TRBV2 with TRBJ2-5; the D gene could be TRBD1 or TRBD2 (5 bases each). With 4 bases removed from V and 7 bases from J, the gap between germline ends came to 13 bases. The V gene's germline CDR1 is SNHLY and CDR2 FYNNEI. The CDR3 runs to 13 residues. The CDR3 DNA sequence: TGTGCCAGCAGTGCCCCCTCAGGGAGGACCCAGTACTTC. Its protein is CASSAPSGRTQYF.

Only a few counts were recorded for this clone. The genes are TRBV28 and TRBJ1-1; D gene ambiguous. The CDR3 is made up of 15 amino acids. Trimming pared 5 bases from V and 4 bases from J, leaving 17 bases between. Germline V gene lookup returns CDR1 MDHEN and CDR2 SYDVKM. For the CDR3, the DNA is TGTGCCAGCAGTCCACCCGTCGGCCGGGTCACTGAAGCTTTCTTT. Its protein product is CASSPPVGRVTEAFF.

This clone is classed as medium-sized. The chain joins TRBV6-1 to TRBJ1-4; 8 nucleotides line up with TRBD1. This CDR3 has 13 amino acids. The germline CDR1 and CDR2 sequences are MNHNS and SASEGT. V lost 10 bases to trimming and J lost 8 bases; unmatched junction nucleotides: 9. CDR3 in DNA: TGTGCCACCCGGACAGGGAAGGGCGAAAAACTGTTTTTT. Amino acid sequence: CATRTGKGEKLFF.

V usage is TRBV30 and J usage is TRBJ1-1; TRBD1 agrees at 11 bases. Germline V gene lookup returns CDR1 GTSNPN and CDR2 SVGIG (reference sequence). Germline trimming cut 5 bases from V and 4 bases from J; bases unmatched to any gene: 0. CDR3 length: 12 residues. The CDR3 DNA sequence: TGTGCCTGGGGGACAGGGGGCACTGAAGCTTTCTTT. Residues: CAWGTGGTEAFF.

Only a few counts were recorded for this clone. The chain has TRBV6-4 and TRBJ2-1; 11 bases are a match to TRBD2. CDR1 is MRHNA and CDR2 is SNTAGT in the germline V gene. The CDR3 extends over 13 amino acids. After removal of 3 bases from V and 11 bases from J, the junction contained 3 bases not matched to a gene. CDR3 coding DNA: TGTGCCAGCAGTGATAGACTAGCGGGAAAGCAGTTCTTC. Translated: CASSDRLAGKQFF.

This clone was found a few times. This rearrangement joins TRBV28 to TRBJ1-2; 8 bases align to TRBD1. The CDR3 length is 12 residues. With 6 bases clipped from V and 8 bases from J, the junction kept 5 bases outside the gene matches. Germline values: CDR1 MDHEN, CDR2 SYDVKM. The CDR3 sequence is CASRDRGGGYTF. Here the CDR3 DNA reads TGTGCCAGCAGAGACAGGGGAGGAGGCTACACCTTC.

The chain employs TRBV12-2 and TRBJ2-3. TRBV12-2 is annotated as a pseudogene. This CDR3 has 12 amino acids. Here the CDR3 reads CASRLEADTQYF. The CDR3 DNA is TGTGCAAGTCGCTTAGAGGCAGATACGCAGTATTTT.

The rearrangement uses TRBV28 and TRBJ1-2, with D tentatively TRBD1 (6 bases). In germline, CDR1 is MDHEN, CDR2 SYDVKM. Trimming took off 4 bases at V and 6 bases at J, with 24 bases between the two ends. The CDR3 is 17 amino acids. The CDR3 spells CASSSPGQQGNAHGYTF. The CDR3 DNA reads TGTGCCAGCAGTTCCCCCGGACAGCAGGGCAATGCGCATGGCTACACCTTC.

The gene calls are TRBV10-3 and TRBJ2-7, with a weak D call TRBD1 (5 bases). The germline V gene has CDR1 ENHRY and CDR2 SYGVKD. Trimming left V 4 bases short and J 0 bases short, with 10 bases between. This CDR3 has 14 residues. The CDR3 sequence: CAISALTASYEQYF. The CDR3 bases are TGTGCCATCAGTGCCTTGACAGCCTCCTACGAGCAGTACTTC.

This clone is large (0.1 to 1%) in the sample. The rearrangement joins TRBV6-6 to TRBJ2-5, with unresolved D. The V and J ends lost 6 bases and 5 bases respectively, with 19 bases between them. This CDR3 is built from 15 residues. CDR1 and CDR2 (germline): MNHNY, SVGAGI (reference sequence). This chain's CDR3 is CASSNHAGVMETQYF. DNA of the CDR3: TGTGCCAGCAGCAACCACGCCGGAGTCATGGAGACCCAGTACTTC.

This clone came up a few times. The rearrangement joins TRBV18 to TRBJ1-1; D is unclear. This CDR3 has 14 amino acids. V gave up 3 bases and J gave up 1 base, with 9 bases separating them. Germline CDR1 is KGHSH and CDR2 is LQKENI. The CDR3 nucleotides are TGTGCCAGCTCACCTGTGACGGGGAACACTGAAGCTTTCTTT. It encodes CASSPVTGNTEAFF.

This sequence joins TRBV7-9 and TRBJ2-7; D gene uncertain. Germline V gene data show CDR1 as SEHNR and CDR2 as FQNEAQ (reference sequence). Deletions cut 1 base from V and 1 base from J, with 11 bases between. The CDR3 length is 15 residues. This CDR3 is CASSLGPDGSYEQYF. CDR3 in DNA: TGTGCCAGCAGCTTAGGACCCGACGGTTCCTACGAGCAGTACTTC.

V usage is TRBV23-1 and J usage is TRBJ2-3, with TRBD2 identical over 8 bases. TRBV23-1 is designated an ORF whose function remains uncertain. The CDR3 loop spans 17 amino acids. V shed 4 bases, J shed 5 bases, and the junction held 14 bases outside the gene matches. CDR3 loop: CASSPHRGGGIQDTQYF. CDR3 bases: TGCGCCAGCAGTCCCCACCGGGGCGGGGGGATCCAAGATACGCAGTATTTT.

The chain employs TRBV7-3 and TRBJ1-2; no reliable D call. The CDR3 loop spans 13 amino acids. Germline V lookup: CDR1 SGHTA, CDR2 FQGTGA. V lost 3 bases and J 7 bases, leaving 12 bases between the germline ends. The CDR3: CASSLRGQGGYTF. CDR3 bases: TGTGCCAGCAGCTTGAGAGGGCAAGGTGGCTACACCTTC.

This clone was seen a few times. This chain connects TRBV5-1 to TRBJ2-3; D is unresolved. The germline V gene has CDR1 SGHRS and CDR2 YFSETQ. The V and J ends lost 0 bases and 7 bases respectively, with 6 bases between them. The CDR3 is 12 residues long. CDR3 DNA: TGCGCCAGCAGCTTGGACGTCAATACGCAGTATTTT. Its translation is CASSLDVNTQYF.

The gene calls are TRBV5-1 and TRBJ2-1; D not resolved. The germline V gene has CDR1 SGHRS and CDR2 YFSETQ. The CDR3 extends over 13 amino acids. V lost 5 bases to trimming and J lost 5 bases, with 11 bases between them. CDR3 sequence reads: CASSQGPDNEQFF. CDR3 sequence (DNA): TGCGCCAGCAGTCAAGGCCCAGACAATGAGCAGTTCTTC.

The genes are TRBV19 and TRBJ2-1, with D possibly TRBD2 on 6 matching bases. CDR1 is LNHDA and CDR2 is SQIVND in the germline V gene (reference sequence). Trimming removed 5 bases from V and 10 bases from J, with 15 bases in between. The CDR3 has 13 residues. Here the CDR3 DNA reads TGTGCCAGTAGTTCCCGGGAGACCCAGGAGCAGTTCTTC. This gives the protein CASSSRETQEQFF.

The gene calls are TRBV30 and TRBJ1-1; no firm D call. Germline V gene sequence: CDR1 GTSNPN, CDR2 SVGIG (reference sequence). Deletions cut 4 bases from V and 1 base from J, with 10 bases between. This CDR3 region has 13 residues. This CDR3 reads CAWKVGENTEAFF. In DNA form, the CDR3 reads TGTGCCTGGAAGGTTGGGGAGAACACTGAAGCTTTCTTT.

This rearrangement joins TRBV5-1 to TRBJ2-3; D ambiguous. The germline V and J ends were trimmed by 2 bases and 4 bases, with 8 bases remaining between them. CDR3 length: 13 amino acids. The germline gives CDR1 SGHRS, CDR2 YFSETQ. DNA of the CDR3: TGCGCCAGCAGCTTTCAACAGTCAGATACGCAGTATTTT. Protein: CASSFQQSDTQYF.

This clone came up a few times. V is TRBV7-8 and J is TRBJ2-5; 7 bases agree with TRBD2. The CDR3 contains 13 residues. Germline V lookup: CDR1 SGHVS, CDR2 FQNEAQ. Germline trimming cut 3 bases from V and 2 bases from J; bases unmatched to any gene: 0. The CDR3 protein is CASSLREQETQYF. The CDR3 coding sequence is TGTGCCAGCAGCTTGCGGGAGCAAGAGACCCAGTACTTC.